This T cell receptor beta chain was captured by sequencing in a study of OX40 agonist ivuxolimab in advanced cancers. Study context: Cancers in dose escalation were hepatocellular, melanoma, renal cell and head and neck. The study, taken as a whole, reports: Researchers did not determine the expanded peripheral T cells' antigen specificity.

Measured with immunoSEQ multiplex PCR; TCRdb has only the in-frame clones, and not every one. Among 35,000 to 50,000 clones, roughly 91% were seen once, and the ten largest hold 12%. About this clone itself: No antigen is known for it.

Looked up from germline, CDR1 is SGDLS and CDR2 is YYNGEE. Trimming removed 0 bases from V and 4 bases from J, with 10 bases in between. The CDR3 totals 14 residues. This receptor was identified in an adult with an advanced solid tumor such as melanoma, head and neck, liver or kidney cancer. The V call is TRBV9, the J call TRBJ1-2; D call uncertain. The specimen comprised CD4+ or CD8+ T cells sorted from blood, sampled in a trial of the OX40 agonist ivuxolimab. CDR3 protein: CASSVGNSGYGYTF. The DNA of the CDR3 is TGTGCCAGCAGCGTAGGGAATTCAGGCTATGGCTACACCTTC.